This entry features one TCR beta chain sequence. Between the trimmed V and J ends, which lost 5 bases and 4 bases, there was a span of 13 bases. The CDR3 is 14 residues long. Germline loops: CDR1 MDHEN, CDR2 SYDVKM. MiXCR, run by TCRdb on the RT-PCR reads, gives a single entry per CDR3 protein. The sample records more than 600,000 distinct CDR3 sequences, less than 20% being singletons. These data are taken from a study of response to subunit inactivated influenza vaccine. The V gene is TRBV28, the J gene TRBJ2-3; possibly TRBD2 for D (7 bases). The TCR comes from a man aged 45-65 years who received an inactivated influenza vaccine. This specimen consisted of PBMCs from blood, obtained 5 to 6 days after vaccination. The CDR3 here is CASSTQGGADTQYF. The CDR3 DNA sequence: TGTGCCAGCAGTACACAGGGAGGGGCAGATACGCAGTATTTT.